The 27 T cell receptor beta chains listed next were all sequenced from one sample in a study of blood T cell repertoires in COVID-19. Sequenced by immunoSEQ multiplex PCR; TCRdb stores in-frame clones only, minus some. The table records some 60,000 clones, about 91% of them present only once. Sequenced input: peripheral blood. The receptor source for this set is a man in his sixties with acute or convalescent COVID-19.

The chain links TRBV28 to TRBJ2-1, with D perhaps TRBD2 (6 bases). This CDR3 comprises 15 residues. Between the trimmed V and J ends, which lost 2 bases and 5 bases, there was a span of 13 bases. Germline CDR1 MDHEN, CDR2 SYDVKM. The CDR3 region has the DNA TGTGCCAGCAGTTTAGCGGGATCCGTTAACAATGAGCAGTTCTTC. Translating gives CASSLAGSVNNEQFF.

CDR3 nucleotides: TGTGCCAGCAGCCGAACACTAAATTCAGGGATCGGGCAGTTCTTC. This gives the protein CASSRTLNSGIGQFF. The chain carries TRBV5-4 and TRBJ2-1; tentatively, D is TRBD1 (5 bases). The germline V and J ends were trimmed by 4 bases and 12 bases, with 23 bases remaining between them. The germline V gene encodes CDR1 SGHNT and CDR2 YYREEE (reference sequence). This CDR3 spans 15 amino acids. The full variable domain, rest sourced from reference TRBV5-4 and TRBJ2-1, is ETGVTQSPTHLIKTRGQQVTLRCSSQSGHNTVSWYQQALGQGPQFIFQYYREEENGRGNFPPRFSGLQFPNYSSELNVNALELDDSALYLCASSRTLNSGIGQFFGPGTRLTVL.

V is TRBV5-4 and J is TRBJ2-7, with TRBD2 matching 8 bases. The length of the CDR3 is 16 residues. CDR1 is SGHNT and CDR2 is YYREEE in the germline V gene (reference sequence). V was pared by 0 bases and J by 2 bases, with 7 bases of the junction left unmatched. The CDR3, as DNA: TGTGCCAGCAGCTTGGAGGGAGGTAGCGGGACCTACGAGCAGTACTTC. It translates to CASSLEGGSGTYEQYF.

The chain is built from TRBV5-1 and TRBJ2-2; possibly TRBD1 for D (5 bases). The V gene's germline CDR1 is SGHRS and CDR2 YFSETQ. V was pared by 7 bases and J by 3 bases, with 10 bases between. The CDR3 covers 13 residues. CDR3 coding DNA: TGCGCCAGCGGCCAGGGTCACACCGGGGAGCTGTTTTTT. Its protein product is CASGQGHTGELFF.

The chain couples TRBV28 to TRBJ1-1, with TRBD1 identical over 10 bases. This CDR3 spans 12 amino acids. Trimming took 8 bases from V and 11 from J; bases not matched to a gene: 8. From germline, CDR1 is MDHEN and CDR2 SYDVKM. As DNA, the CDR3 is TGTGCCAGCCATTTGGGGACAGGGGACGCTTTCTTT. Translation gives CASHLGTGDAFF.

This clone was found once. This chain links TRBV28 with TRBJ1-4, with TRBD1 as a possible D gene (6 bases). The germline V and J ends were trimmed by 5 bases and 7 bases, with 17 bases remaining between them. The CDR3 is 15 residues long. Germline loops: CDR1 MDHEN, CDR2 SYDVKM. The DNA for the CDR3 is TGTGCCAGCAGTCTCGAACCCAACAGGGTTGAAAAACTGTTTTTT. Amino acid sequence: CASSLEPNRVEKLFF.

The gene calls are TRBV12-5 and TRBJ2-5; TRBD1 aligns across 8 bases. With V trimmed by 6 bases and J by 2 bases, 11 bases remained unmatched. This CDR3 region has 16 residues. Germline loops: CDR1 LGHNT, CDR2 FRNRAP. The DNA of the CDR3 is TGTGCTAGTGGGAGGGGACAGGTAGGAGGGCAAGAGACCCAGTACTTC. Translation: CASGRGQVGGQETQYF.

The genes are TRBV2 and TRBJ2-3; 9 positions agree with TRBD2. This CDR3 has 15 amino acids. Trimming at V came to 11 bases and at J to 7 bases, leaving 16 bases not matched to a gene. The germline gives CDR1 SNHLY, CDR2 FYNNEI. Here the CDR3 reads CARERGESFPYTQYF. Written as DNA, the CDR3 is TGTGCCCGGGAGCGGGGGGAGTCTTTTCCGTATACGCAGTATTTT. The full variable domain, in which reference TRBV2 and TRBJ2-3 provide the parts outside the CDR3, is EPEVTQTPSHQVTQMGQEVILRCVPISNHLYFYWYRQILGQKVEFLVSFYNNEISEKSEIFDDQFSVERPDGSNFTLKIRSTKLEDSAMYFCARERGESFPYTQYFGPGTRLTVL.

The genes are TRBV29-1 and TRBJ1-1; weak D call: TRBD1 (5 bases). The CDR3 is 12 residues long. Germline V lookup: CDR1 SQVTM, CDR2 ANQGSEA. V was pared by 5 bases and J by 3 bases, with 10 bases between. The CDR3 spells CSVRGGDTEAFF. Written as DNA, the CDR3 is TGCAGCGTTCGGGGAGGGGACACTGAAGCTTTCTTT.

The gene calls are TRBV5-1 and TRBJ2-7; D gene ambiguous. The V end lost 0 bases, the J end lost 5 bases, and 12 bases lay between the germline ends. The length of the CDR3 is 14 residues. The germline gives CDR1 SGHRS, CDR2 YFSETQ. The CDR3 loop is CASSLAEPNHEQYF. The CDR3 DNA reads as TGCGCCAGCAGCTTGGCCGAGCCTAACCACGAGCAGTACTTC.

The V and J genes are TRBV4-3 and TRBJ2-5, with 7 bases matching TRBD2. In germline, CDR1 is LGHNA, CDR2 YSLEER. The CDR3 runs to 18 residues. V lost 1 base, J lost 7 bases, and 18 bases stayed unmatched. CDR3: CASSQAPASGFLRGTQYF. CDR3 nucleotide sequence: TGCGCCAGCAGCCAAGCTCCGGCTAGCGGTTTCCTGAGGGGGACCCAGTACTTC.

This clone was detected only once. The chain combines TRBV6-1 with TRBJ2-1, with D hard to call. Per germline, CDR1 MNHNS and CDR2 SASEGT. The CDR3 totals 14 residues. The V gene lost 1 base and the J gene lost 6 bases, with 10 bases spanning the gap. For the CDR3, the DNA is TGTGCCAGCAGTGAAGGCTATCAGGCCAATGAGCAGTTCTTC. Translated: CASSEGYQANEQFF.

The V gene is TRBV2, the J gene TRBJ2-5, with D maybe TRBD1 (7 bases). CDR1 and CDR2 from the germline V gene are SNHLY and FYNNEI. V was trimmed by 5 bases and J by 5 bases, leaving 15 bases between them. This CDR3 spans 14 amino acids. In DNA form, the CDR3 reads TGTGCCAGCAGTTTAGGAGGGGGCCGGGAGACCCAGTACTTC. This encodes CASSLGGGRETQYF.

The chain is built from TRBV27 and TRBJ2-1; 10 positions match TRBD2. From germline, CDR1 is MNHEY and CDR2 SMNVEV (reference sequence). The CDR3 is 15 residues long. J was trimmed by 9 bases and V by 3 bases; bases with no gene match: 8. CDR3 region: CASSFTGTSDPEQFF. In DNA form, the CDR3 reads TGTGCCAGCAGTTTTACCGGGACTAGCGATCCTGAGCAGTTCTTC.

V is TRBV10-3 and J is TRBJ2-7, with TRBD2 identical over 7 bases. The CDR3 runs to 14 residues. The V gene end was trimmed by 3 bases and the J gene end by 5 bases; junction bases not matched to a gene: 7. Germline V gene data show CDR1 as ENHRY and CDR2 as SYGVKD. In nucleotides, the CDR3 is TGTGCCATCAGTGAAGGGCGGGAGCACGACGAGCAGTACTTC. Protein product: CAISEGREHDEQYF.

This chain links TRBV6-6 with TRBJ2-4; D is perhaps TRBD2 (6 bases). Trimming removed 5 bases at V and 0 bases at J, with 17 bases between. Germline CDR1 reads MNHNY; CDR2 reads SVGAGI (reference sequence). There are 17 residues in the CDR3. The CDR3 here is CASSGSLGRRAKNIQYF. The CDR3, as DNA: TGTGCCAGCAGTGGATCCCTTGGGAGGAGAGCCAAAAACATTCAGTACTTC.

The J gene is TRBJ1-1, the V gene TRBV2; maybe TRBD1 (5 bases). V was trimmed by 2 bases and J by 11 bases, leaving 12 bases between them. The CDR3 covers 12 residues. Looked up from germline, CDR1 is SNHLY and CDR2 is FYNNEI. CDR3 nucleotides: TGTGCCAGCAGTGAAACGAGGGACTGGGCTTTCTTT. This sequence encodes CASSETRDWAFF.

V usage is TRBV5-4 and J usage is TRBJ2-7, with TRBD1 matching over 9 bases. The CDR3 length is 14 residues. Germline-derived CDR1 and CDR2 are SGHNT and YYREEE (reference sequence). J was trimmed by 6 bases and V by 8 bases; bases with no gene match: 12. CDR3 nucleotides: TGTGCCAGTCAGTTGGGGACAGGGATCCGCGAGCAGTACTTC. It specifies CASQLGTGIREQYF. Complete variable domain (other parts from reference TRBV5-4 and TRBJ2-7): ETGVTQSPTHLIKTRGQQVTLRCSSQSGHNTVSWYQQALGQGPQFIFQYYREEENGRGNFPPRFSGLQFPNYSSELNVNALELDDSALYLCASQLGTGIREQYFGPGTRLTVT.

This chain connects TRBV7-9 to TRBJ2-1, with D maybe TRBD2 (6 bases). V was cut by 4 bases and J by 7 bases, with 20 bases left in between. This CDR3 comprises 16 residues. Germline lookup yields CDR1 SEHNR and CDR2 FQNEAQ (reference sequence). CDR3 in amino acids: CASSSGSTPTTNEQFF. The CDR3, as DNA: TGTGCCAGCAGCTCCGGGAGTACCCCTACCACGAATGAGCAGTTCTTC.

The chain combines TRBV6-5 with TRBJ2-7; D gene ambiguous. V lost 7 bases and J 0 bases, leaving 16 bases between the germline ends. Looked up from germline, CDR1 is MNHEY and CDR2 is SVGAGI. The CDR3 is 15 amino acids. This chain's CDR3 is CASTYSPGSSYEQYF. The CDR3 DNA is TGTGCCAGCACCTACTCCCCAGGCTCCTCCTACGAGCAGTACTTC.

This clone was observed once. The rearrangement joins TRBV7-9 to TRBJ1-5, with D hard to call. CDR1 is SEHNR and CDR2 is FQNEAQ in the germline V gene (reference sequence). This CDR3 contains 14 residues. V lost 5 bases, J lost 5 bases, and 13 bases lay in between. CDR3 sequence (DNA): TGTGCCAGCAGCCGAGGGTGGGCGGATCAGCCCCAGCATTTT. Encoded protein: CASSRGWADQPQHF.

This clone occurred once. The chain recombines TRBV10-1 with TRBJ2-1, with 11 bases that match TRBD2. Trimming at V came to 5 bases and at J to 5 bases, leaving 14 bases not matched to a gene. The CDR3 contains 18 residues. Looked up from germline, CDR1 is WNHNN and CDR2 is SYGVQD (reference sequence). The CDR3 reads CASSLYKLAGVRHNEQFF. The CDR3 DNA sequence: TGCGCCAGCAGTCTTTATAAACTAGCGGGAGTGCGGCACAATGAGCAGTTCTTC.

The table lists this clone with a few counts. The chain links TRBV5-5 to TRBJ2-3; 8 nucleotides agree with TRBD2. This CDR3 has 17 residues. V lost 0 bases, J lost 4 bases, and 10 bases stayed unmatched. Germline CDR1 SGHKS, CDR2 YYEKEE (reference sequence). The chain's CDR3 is CASSLAMGLGTPDTQYF. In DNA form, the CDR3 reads TGTGCCAGCAGCTTGGCTATGGGACTAGGGACTCCAGATACGCAGTATTTT.

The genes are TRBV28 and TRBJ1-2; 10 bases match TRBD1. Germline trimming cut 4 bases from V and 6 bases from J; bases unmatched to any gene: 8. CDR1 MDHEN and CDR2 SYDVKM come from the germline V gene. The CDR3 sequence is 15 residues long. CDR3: CASSSGQGDFDGYTF. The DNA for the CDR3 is TGTGCCAGCAGTTCAGGACAGGGGGATTTTGATGGCTACACCTTC.

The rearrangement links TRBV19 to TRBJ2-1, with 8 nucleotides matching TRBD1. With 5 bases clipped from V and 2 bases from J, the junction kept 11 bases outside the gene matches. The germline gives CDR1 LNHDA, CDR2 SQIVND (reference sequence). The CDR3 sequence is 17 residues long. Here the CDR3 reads CASSARGLQWAYNEQFF. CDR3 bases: TGTGCCAGTAGTGCCAGGGGGCTGCAATGGGCCTACAATGAGCAGTTCTTC.

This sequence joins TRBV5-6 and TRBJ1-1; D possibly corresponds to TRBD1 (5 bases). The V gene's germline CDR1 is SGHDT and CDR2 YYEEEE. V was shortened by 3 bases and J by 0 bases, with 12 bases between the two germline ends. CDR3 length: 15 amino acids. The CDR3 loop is CASSSRQIMNTEAFF. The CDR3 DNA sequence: TGTGCCAGCAGCTCCCGACAGATAATGAACACTGAAGCTTTCTTT.

The CDR3 sequence: CASSAPRGLAITGELFF. CDR3 sequence (DNA): TGTGCCAGCAGCGCCCCAAGGGGACTAGCAATCACCGGGGAGCTGTTTTTT. J is TRBJ2-2 and V is TRBV5-6, with TRBD2 identical over 9 bases. The ends lost 4 bases at V and 4 bases at J; junction bases unmatched: 11. This CDR3 is built from 17 residues. Looked up from germline, CDR1 is SGHDT and CDR2 is YYEEEE.